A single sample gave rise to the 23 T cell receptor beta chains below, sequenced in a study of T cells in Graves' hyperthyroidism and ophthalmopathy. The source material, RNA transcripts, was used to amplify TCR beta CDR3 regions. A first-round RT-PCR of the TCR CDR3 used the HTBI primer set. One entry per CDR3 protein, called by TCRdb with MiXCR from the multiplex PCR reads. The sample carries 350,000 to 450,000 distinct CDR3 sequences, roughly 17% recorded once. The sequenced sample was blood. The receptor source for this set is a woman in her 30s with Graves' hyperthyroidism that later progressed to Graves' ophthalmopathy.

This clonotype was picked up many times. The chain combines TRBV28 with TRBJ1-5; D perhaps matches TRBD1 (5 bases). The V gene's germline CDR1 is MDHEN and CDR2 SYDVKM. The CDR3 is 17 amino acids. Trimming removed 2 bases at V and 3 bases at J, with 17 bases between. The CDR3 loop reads CASSLVLRGPNNQPQHF. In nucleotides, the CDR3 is TGTGCCAGCAGTTTAGTTCTCCGGGGACCCAACAATCAGCCCCAGCATTTT.

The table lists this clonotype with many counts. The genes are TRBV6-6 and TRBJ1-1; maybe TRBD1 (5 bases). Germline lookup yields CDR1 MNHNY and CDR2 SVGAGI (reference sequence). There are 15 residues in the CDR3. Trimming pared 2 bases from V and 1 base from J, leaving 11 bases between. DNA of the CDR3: TGTGCCAGCAGTTACCTCAGGGCCACGAACACTGAAGCTTTCTTT. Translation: CASSYLRATNTEAFF.

CDR3: CSVELGGRDTQYF. The CDR3 bases are TGCAGCGTTGAACTGGGGGGACGAGATACGCAGTATTTT. V and J are TRBV29-1 and TRBJ2-3; possible D gene TRBD2, 6 bases. CDR1 and CDR2 from the germline V gene are SQVTM and ANQGSEA. This CDR3 is built from 13 residues. Trimming removed 2 bases from V and 5 bases from J, with 11 bases in between.

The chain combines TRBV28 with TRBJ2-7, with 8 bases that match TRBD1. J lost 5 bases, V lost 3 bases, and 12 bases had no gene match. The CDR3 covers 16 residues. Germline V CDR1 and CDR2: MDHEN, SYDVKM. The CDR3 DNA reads TGTGCCAGCAGTTTGGCAGGGGGCAACCGTGGTCACGAGCAGTACTTC. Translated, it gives CASSLAGGNRGHEQYF.

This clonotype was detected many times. The CDR3 bases are TGTGCCTGGAGTGTGGGGGTAGGGCAATCACCCCTCCACTTT. Translation gives CAWSVGVGQSPLHF. The V gene is TRBV30, the J gene TRBJ1-6, with D maybe TRBD1 (5 bases). The V gene's germline CDR1 is GTSNPN and CDR2 SVGIG (reference sequence). V was clipped by 0 bases and J by 10 bases, with 13 bases between them. CDR3 length equals 14 residues. Together with reference TRBV30 and TRBJ1-6, the CDR3 gives the full variable domain: SQTIHQWPATLVQPVGSPLSLECTVEGTSNPNLYWYRQAAGRGLQLLFYSVGIGQISSEVPQNLSASRPQDRQFILSSKKLLLSDSGFYLCAWSVGVGQSPLHFGNGTRLTVT.

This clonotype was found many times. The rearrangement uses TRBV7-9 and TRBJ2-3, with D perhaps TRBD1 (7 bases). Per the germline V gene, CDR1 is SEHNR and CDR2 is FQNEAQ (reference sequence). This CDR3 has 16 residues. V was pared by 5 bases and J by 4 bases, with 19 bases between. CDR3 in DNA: TGTGCCAGCAGCCCTCTTGGAGGGGGCGACGCAGATACGCAGTATTTT. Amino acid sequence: CASSPLGGGDADTQYF.

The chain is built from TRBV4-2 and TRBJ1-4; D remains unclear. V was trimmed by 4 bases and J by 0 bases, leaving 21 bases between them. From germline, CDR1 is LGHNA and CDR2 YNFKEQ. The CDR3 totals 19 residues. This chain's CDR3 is CASSPRQSSSHSTNEKLFF. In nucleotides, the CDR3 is TGTGCCAGCAGCCCGCGACAAAGCTCGTCCCATTCAACTAATGAAAAACTGTTTTTT.

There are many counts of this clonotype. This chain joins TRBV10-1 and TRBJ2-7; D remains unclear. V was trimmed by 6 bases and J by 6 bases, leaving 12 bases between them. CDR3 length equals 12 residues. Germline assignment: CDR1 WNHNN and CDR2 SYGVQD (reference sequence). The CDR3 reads CASRTRRREQYF. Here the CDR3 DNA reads TGCGCCAGCAGAACAAGAAGGCGCGAGCAGTACTTC.

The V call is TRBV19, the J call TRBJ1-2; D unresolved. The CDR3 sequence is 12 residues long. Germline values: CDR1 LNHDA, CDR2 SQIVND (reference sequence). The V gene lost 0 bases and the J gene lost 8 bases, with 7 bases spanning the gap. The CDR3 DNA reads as TGTGCCAGTAGTATAGATCGTCGGGGCTACACCTTC. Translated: CASSIDRRGYTF.

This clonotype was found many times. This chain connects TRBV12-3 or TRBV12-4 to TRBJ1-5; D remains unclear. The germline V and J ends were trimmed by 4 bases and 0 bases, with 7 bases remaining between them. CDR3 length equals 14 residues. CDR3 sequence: CASSSTLSNQPQHF. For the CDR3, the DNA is TGTGCCAGCAGTTCGACACTTAGCAATCAGCCCCAGCATTTT.

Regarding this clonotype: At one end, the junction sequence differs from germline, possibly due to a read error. CDR3 residues: CASVKTGEAQYF. For the CDR3, the DNA is TGTGCCAGCGTAAAAACCGGAGAGGCCCAGTACTTC. The rearrangement uses TRBV2 and TRBJ2-5; D not certain. CDR3 size: 12 residues. Germline V gives CDR1 SNHLY, CDR2 FYNNEI.

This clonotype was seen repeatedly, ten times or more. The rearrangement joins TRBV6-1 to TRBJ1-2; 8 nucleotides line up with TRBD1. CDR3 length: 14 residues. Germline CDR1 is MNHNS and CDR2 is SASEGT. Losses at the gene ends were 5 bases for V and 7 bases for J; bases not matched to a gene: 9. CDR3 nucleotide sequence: TGTGCCAGCAGTCAAGGACAGGGTAGCGGTGGCTACACCTTC. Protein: CASSQGQGSGGYTF.

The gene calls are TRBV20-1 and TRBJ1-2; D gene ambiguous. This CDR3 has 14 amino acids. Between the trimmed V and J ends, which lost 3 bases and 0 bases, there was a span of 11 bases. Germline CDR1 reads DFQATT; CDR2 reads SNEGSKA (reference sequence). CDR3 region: CSASLQQTNYGYTF. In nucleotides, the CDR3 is TGCAGTGCTAGTCTACAGCAAACTAACTATGGCTACACCTTC.

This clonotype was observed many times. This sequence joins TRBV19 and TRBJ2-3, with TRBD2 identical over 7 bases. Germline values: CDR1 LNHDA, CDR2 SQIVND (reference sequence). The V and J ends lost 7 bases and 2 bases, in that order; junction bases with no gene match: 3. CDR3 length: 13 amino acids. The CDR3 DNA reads TGTGCCAGTAAAGGGACTATCACAGATACGCAGTATTTT. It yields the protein CASKGTITDTQYF.

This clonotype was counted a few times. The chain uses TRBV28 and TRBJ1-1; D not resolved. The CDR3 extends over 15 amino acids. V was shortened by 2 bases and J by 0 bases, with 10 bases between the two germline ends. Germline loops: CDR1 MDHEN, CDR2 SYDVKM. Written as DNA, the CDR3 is TGTGCCAGCAGTTTAACAGCACTCATGAACACTGAAGCTTTCTTT. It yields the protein CASSLTALMNTEAFF. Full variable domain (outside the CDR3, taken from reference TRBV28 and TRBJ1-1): DVKVTQSSRYLVKRTGEKVFLECVQDMDHENMFWYRQDPGLGLRLIYFSYDVKMKEKGDIPEGYSVSREKKERFSLILESASTNQTSMYLCASSLTALMNTEAFFGQGTRLTVV.

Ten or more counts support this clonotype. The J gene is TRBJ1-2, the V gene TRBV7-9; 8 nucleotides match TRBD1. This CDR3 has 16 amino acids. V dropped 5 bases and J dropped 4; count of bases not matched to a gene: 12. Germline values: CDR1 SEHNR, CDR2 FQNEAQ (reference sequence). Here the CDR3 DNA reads TGTGCCAGCAGCCCAGGACAGGGCCATTTTTTCTATGGCTACACCTTC. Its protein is CASSPGQGHFFYGYTF.

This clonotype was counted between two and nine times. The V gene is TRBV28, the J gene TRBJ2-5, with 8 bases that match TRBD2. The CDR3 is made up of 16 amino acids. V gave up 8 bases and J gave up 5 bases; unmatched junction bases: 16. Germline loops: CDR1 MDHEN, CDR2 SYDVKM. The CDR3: CASGMGRGGGRETQYF. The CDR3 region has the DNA TGTGCCAGCGGAATGGGTCGGGGGGGCGGGAGGGAGACCCAGTACTTC.

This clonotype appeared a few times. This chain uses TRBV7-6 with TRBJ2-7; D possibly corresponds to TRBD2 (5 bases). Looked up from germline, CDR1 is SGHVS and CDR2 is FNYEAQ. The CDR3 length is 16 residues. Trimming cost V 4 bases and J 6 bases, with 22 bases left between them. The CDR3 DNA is TGTGCCAGCAGCTCACCCGCTGATTATTCCGGAGGCGAGCAGTACTTC. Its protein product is CASSSPADYSGGEQYF.

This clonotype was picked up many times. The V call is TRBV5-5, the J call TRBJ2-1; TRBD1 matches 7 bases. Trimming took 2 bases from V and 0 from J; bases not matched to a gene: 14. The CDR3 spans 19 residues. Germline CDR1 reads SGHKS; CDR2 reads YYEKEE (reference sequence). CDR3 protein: CASSFPAGTVNHSYNEQFF. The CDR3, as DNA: TGTGCCAGCAGCTTCCCAGCAGGGACAGTTAATCACTCCTACAATGAGCAGTTCTTC.

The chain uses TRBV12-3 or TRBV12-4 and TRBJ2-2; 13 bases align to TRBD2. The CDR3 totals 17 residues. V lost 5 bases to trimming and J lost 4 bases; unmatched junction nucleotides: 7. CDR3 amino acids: CASSPMTSGRLTGELFF. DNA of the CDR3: TGTGCCAGCAGTCCCATGACTAGCGGGAGGCTCACCGGGGAGCTGTTTTTT.

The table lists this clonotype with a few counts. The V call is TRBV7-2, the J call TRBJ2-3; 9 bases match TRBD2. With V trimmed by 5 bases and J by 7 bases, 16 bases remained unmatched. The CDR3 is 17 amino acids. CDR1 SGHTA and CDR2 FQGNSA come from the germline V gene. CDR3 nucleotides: TGTGCCAGCAGCCTCCCGTCTAGCGGGGAGATAATATATACGCAGTATTTT. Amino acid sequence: CASSLPSSGEIIYTQYF.

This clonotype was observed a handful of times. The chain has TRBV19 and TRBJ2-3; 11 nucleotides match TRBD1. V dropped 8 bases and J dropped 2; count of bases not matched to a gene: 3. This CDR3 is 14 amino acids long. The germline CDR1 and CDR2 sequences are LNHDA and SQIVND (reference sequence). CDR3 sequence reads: CASGQGATTDTQYF. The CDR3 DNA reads TGTGCCAGTGGACAGGGGGCGACCACAGATACGCAGTATTTT.

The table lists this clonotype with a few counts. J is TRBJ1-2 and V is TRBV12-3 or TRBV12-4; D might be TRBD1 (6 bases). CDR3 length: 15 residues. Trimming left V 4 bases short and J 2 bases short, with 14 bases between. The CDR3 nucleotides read TGTGCCAGCAGTTCGGTGGGGGGACACAACTATGGCTACACCTTC. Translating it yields CASSSVGGHNYGYTF.